This is a list of T cell receptor beta chains from one sample in a study of identical twins. TCRdb reprocessed the 5' RACE reads with MiXCR, giving one entry per CDR3 protein. The table has about 470,000 distinct CDR3 sequences, 20% to 25% seen once; the top ten hold 2.9%. These data also featured in a second study, about T cells expressing NK-cell markers.

Sequences were obtained from CD4+ T cells sorted from blood. Every receptor here comes from a woman aged 18-35 years in good health. Each CDR3 is given with its conserved first and last residue. Each record gives: D gene, V gene, J gene, CDR3 protein. D genes are given only for firm matches.

-	TRBV12-3/TRBV12-4	TRBJ2-4	CASRAGARQPLAKNIQYF
TRBD2	TRBV6-2/TRBV6-3	TRBJ2-7	CASSQLGLAGDEQYF
-	TRBV20-1	TRBJ2-3	CSATGFRRGGPTDTQYF
-	TRBV3-1	TRBJ2-7	CASSLDTSYEQYF
-	TRBV12-3/TRBV12-4	TRBJ1-5	CASSFTTGGQPQHF
-	TRBV9	TRBJ2-3	CASSVKGGGDSSTDTQYF
TRBD1	TRBV6-2/TRBV6-3	TRBJ1-1	CASRTTGGRAEAFF
TRBD2	TRBV7-9	TRBJ2-1	CASSLVGTSSGEQFF
TRBD1	TRBV12-3/TRBV12-4	TRBJ2-5	CASGQGWTQYF
-	TRBV20-1	TRBJ2-5	CSGDGGSETQYF
-	TRBV15	TRBJ2-6	CATREGSGANVLTF
TRBD2	TRBV12-3/TRBV12-4	TRBJ2-1	CASSSQKRGASYNEQFF
-	TRBV20-1	TRBJ2-5	CSARISVPETQYF
-	TRBV20-1	TRBJ2-7	CSASDGMDSYEQYF
-	TRBV29-1	TRBJ2-7	CSAGLWTLVTYEQYF
-	TRBV7-2	TRBJ2-1	CASSPWPNEQFF
-	TRBV2	TRBJ2-3	CASRSYTDTQYF
-	TRBV18	TRBJ2-7	CASSIPGSYEQYF
-	TRBV7-2	TRBJ2-7	CASTERGQYYEQYF
-	TRBV12-3/TRBV12-4	TRBJ2-1	CASSNRIGQFF
TRBD1	TRBV6-5	TRBJ2-7	CASSYGQGDEQYF
-	TRBV20-1	TRBJ2-6	CSALRLGFGANVLTF
-	TRBV29-1	TRBJ2-1	CSVESPFNEQFF
-	TRBV6-5	TRBJ2-7	CASSYSKRGPTYEQYF
-	TRBV7-9	TRBJ2-4	CASSPRAVTQNIQYF
-	TRBV20-1	TRBJ2-3	CSAPGSYGADTQYF
TRBD2	TRBV10-3	TRBJ2-1	CAISGTSYYEQFF
-	TRBV6-2/TRBV6-3	TRBJ2-2	CASSPPWELFF
TRBD2	TRBV7-9	TRBJ2-5	CASSSLAGYETQYF
-	TRBV6-5	TRBJ2-1	CASSYQGRGYNEQFF
TRBD1	TRBV27	TRBJ1-5	CASNNRDRLDSNQPQHF
TRBD2	TRBV6-5	TRBJ2-7	CASRAGQSEQYF
TRBD1	TRBV9	TRBJ1-1	CASSVQGGMNTEAFF
-	TRBV10-2	TRBJ2-5	CASSEGGWAQYF
-	TRBV20-1	TRBJ2-7	CSAGRSAYEQYF
-	TRBV5-1	TRBJ2-7	CASSDRRDNSYEQYF
TRBD1	TRBV7-2	TRBJ1-4	CASSYRQGRAPVF
-	TRBV7-6	TRBJ2-5	CASSNREGLQETQYF
-	TRBV6-2/TRBV6-3	TRBJ2-2	CASSHPGPANTGELFF
-	TRBV3-2	TRBJ2-3	CATCQPGLAGGTDTQYF
-	TRBV5-1	TRBJ2-3	CASKEGVPTDTQYF
-	TRBV7-9	TRBJ1-2	CASSFRDINYGYTF
-	TRBV7-9	TRBJ2-7	CASSLGAAMSYEQYF
-	TRBV11-2	TRBJ2-3	CASSPVARNTQYF
-	TRBV5-1	TRBJ1-1	CASSLAGQRGTEAFF
-	TRBV7-8	TRBJ2-3	CASLRGGEDTQYF
TRBD2	TRBV20-1	TRBJ2-1	CSASSPSGNEQFF
TRBD2	TRBV5-6	TRBJ2-5	CASSLDGGRRETQYF
-	TRBV4-2	TRBJ1-3	CASSPKGTSSGNTIYF
TRBD1	TRBV5-1	TRBJ1-1	CASSRQGQNTEAFF
-	TRBV10-3	TRBJ2-1	CAISEDGGSDEQFF
-	TRBV20-1	TRBJ2-1	CSAIPPTRRGNEQFF
TRBD1	TRBV12-3/TRBV12-4	TRBJ2-6	CTSRGDRGRTPGANVLTF
TRBD1	TRBV4-2	TRBJ1-4	CASSPQGGQGSEKLFF
TRBD1	TRBV20-1	TRBJ1-1	CSARGQGPMAFF
-	TRBV20-1	TRBJ2-1	CSAGSWQRVGYNEQFF
-	TRBV6-2/TRBV6-3	TRBJ1-5	CASGRSGNQPQHF
-	TRBV3-1	TRBJ1-2	CASSQDATYGYTF
-	TRBV12-3/TRBV12-4	TRBJ2-2	CASSFTGALTGELFF
-	TRBV5-1	TRBJ1-6	CASPTGSPLHF